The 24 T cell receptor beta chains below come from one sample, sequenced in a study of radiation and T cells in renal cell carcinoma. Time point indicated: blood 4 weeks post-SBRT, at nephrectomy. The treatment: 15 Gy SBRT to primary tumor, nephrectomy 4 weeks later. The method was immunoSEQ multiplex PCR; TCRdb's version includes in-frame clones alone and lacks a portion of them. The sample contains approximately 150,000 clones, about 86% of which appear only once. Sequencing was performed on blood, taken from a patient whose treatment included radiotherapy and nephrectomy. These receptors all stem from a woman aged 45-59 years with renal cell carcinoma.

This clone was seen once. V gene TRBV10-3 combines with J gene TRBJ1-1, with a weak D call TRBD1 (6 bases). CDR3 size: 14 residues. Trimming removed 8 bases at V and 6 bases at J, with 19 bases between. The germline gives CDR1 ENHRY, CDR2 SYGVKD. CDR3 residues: CAIGRKGGVAEAFF. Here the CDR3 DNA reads TGTGCCATCGGGCGGAAGGGGGGCGTCGCTGAAGCTTTCTTT.

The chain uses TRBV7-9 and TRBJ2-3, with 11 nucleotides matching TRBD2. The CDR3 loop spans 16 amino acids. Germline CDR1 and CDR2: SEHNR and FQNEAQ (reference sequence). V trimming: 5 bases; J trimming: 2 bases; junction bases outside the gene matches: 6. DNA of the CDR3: TGTGCCAGCAGCCCCCCGGGACTAGCGGACACAGATACGCAGTATTTT. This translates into CASSPPGLADTDTQYF. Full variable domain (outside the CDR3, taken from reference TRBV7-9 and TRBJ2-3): DTGVSQNPRHKITKRGQNVTFRCDPISEHNRLYWYRQTLGQGPEFLTYFQNEAQLEKSRLLSDRFSAERPKGSFSTLEIQRTEQGDSAMYLCASSPPGLADTDTQYFGPGTRLTVL.

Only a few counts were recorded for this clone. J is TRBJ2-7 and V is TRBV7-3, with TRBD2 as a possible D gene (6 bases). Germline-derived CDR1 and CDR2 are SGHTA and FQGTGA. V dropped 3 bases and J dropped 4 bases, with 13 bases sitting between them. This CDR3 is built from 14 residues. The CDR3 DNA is TGTGCCAGCAGCTTGGTGACTAGTTCTTACGAGCAGTACTTC. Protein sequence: CASSLVTSSYEQYF.

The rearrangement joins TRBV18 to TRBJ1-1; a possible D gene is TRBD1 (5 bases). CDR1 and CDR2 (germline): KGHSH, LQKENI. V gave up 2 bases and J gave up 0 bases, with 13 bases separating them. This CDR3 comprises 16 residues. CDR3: CASSPIGTGMNTEAFF. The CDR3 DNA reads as TGTGCCAGCTCACCAATAGGAACAGGCATGAACACTGAAGCTTTCTTT.

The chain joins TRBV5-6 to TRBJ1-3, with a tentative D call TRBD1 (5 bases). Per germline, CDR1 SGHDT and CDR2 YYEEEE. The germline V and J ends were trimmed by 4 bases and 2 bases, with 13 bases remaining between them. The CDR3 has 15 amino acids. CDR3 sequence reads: CASSPPGGAGNTIYF. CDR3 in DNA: TGTGCCAGCAGCCCGCCGGGGGGAGCTGGAAACACCATATATTTT.

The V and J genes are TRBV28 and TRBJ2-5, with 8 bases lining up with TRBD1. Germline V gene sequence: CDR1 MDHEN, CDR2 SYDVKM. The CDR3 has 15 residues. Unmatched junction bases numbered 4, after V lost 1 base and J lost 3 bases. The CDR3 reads CASSLSGGGEETQYF. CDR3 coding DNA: TGTGCCAGCAGTTTATCAGGGGGCGGGGAAGAGACCCAGTACTTC. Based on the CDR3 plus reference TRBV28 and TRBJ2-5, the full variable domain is DVKVTQSSRYLVKRTGEKVFLECVQDMDHENMFWYRQDPGLGLRLIYFSYDVKMKEKGDIPEGYSVSREKKERFSLILESASTNQTSMYLCASSLSGGGEETQYFGPGTRLLVL.

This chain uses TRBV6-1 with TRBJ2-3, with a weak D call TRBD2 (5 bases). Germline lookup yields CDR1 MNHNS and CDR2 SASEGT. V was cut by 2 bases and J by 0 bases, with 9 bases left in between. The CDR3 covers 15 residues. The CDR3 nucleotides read TGTGCCAGCAGTGAACTAGCTCCTAGCACAGATACGCAGTATTTT. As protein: CASSELAPSTDTQYF.

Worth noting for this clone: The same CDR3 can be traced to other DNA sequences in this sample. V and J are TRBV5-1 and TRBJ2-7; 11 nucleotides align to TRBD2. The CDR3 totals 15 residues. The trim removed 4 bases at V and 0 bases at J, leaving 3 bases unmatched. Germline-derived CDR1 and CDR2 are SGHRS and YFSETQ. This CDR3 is CASSLAGGSSYEQYF. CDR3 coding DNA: TGCGCCAGCAGCCTAGCGGGGGGCAGCTCCTACGAGCAGTACTTC.

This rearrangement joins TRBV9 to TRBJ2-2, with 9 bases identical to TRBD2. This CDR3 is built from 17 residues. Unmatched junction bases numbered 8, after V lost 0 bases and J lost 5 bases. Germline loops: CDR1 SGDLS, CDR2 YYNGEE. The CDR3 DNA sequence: TGTGCCAGCAGCGTAGCCCCGGGCGGGAGGGGGACCGGGGAGCTGTTTTTT. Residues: CASSVAPGGRGTGELFF. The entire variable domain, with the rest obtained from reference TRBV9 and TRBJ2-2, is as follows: DSGVTQTPKHLITATGQRVTLRCSPRSGDLSVYWYQQSLDQGLQFLIQYYNGEERAKGNILERFSAQQFPDLHSELNLSSLELGDSALYFCASSVAPGGRGTGELFFGEGSRLTVL.

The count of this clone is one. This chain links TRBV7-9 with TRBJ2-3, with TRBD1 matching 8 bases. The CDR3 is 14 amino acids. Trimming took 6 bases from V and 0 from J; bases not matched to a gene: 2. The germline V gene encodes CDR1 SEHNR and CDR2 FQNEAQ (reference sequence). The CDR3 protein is CASSRQGSTDTQYF. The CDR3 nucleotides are TGTGCCAGCAGTCGACAGGGGAGCACAGATACGCAGTATTTT.

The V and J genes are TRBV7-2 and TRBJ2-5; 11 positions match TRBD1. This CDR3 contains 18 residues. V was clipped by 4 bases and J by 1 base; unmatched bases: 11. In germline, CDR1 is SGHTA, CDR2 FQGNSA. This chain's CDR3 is CASSWPPPGQGVQETQYF. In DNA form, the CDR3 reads TGTGCCAGCAGCTGGCCACCACCGGGACAGGGGGTCCAAGAGACCCAGTACTTC.

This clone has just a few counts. CDR3 bases: TGTGCCAGCAAAGTTATGGACACTGAAGCTTTCTTT. Protein: CASKVMDTEAFF. This chain connects TRBV6-6 to TRBJ1-1; D gene unclear. V dropped 7 bases and J dropped 3 bases, with 9 bases sitting between them. The CDR3 contains 12 residues. CDR1 and CDR2 (germline): MNHNY, SVGAGI (reference sequence).

This chain's CDR3 is CASSVVGQDYTGELFF. The CDR3 DNA reads TGTGCCAGCAGCGTAGTAGGACAGGACTACACCGGGGAGCTGTTTTTT. J is TRBJ2-2 and V is TRBV9; 7 bases map to TRBD1. Unmatched junction bases numbered 5, after V lost 0 bases and J lost 3 bases. The CDR3 has 16 amino acids. Looked up from germline, CDR1 is SGDLS and CDR2 is YYNGEE.

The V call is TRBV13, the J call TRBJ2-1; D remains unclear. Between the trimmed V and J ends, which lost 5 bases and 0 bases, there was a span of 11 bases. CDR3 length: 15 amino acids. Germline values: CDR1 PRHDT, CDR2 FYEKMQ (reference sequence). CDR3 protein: CASSLDWSSYNEQFF. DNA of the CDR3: TGTGCCAGCAGCCTAGACTGGAGCTCCTACAATGAGCAGTTCTTC. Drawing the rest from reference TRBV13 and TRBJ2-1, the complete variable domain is AAGVIQSPRHLIKEKRETATLKCYPIPRHDTVYWYQQGPGQDPQFLISFYEKMQSDKGSIPDRFSAQQFSDYHSELNMSSLELGDSALYFCASSLDWSSYNEQFFGPGTRLTVL.

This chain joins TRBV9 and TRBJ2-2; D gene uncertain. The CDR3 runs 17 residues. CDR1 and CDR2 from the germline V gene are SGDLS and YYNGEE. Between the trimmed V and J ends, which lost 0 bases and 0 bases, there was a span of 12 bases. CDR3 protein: CASSVGPPASNTGELFF. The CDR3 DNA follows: TGTGCCAGCAGCGTAGGCCCTCCAGCTTCGAACACCGGGGAGCTGTTTTTT. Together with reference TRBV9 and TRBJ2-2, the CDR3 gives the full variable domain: DSGVTQTPKHLITATGQRVTLRCSPRSGDLSVYWYQQSLDQGLQFLIQYYNGEERAKGNILERFSAQQFPDLHSELNLSSLELGDSALYFCASSVGPPASNTGELFFGEGSRLTVL.

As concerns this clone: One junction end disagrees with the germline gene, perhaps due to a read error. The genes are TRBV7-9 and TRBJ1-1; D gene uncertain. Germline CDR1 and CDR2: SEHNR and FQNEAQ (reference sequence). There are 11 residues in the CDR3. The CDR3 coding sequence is TGTGCCAGCAGCCTGAAGACTGAAGCTTTCTTT. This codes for CASSLKTEAFF.

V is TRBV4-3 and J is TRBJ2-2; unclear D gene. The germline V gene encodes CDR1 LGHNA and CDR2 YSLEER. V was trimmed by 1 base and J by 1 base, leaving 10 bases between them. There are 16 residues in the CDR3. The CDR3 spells CASSQADVVNTGELFF. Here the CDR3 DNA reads TGCGCCAGCAGCCAAGCCGATGTCGTGAACACCGGGGAGCTGTTTTTT.

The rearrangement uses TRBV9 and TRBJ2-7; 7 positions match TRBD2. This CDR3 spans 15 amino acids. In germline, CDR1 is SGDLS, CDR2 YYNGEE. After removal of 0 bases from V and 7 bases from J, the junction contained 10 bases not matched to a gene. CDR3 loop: CASSVAAGASVEQYF. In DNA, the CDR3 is TGTGCCAGCAGCGTAGCGGCGGGAGCCTCAGTGGAGCAGTACTTC.

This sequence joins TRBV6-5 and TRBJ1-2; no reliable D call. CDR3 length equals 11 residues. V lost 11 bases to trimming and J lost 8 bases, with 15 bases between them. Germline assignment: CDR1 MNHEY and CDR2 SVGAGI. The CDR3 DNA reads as TGTGCCTGCCGGTCCGGCAAAGGCTACACCTTC. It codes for CACRSGKGYTF.

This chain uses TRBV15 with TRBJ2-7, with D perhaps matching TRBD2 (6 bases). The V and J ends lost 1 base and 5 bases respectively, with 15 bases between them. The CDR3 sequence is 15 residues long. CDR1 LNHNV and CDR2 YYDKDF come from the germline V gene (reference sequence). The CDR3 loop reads CATSRARGMVDEQYF. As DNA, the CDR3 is TGTGCCACCAGCAGAGCCCGGGGGATGGTCGACGAGCAGTACTTC.

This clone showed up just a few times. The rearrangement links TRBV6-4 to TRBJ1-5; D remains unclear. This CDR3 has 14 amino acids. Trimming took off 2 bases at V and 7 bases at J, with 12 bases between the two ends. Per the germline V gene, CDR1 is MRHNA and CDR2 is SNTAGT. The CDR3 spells CASSDGPLSQPQHF. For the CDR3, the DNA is TGTGCCAGCAGTGACGGTCCACTGAGCCAGCCCCAGCATTTT.

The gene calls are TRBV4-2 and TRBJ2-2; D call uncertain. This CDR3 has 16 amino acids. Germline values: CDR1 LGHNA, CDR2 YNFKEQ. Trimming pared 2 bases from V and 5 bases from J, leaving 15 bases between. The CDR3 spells CASSQPGISETGELFF. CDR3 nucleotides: TGTGCCAGCAGCCAACCTGGCATCAGCGAAACCGGGGAGCTGTTTTTT.

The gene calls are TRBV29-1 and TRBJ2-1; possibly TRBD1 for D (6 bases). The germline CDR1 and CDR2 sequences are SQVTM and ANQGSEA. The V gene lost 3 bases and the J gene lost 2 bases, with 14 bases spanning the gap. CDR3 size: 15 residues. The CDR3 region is CSVDGRGPTYNEQFF. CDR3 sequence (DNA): TGCAGCGTTGACGGCAGGGGTCCTACCTACAATGAGCAGTTCTTC.

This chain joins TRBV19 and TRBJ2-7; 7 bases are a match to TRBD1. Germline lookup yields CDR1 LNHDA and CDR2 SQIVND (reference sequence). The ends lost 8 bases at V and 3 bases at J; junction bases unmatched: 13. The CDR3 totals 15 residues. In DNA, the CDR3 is TGTGCCAGTTCCTCAAAGCCGGGACAGAGCTACGAGCAGTACTTC. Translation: CASSSKPGQSYEQYF.